One sample yielded the 20 T cell receptor beta chains listed below, sequenced in a study of cytomegalovirus exposure and HLA in healthy donors (TCRdb year 2017). The protocol used for the library was the immunoSEQ multiplex PCR assay. For the multiplex PCR, a mixture combining 60 forward primers for TCR Vbeta segments and 13 reverse primers for TCR Jbeta segments was used. Not all clones reach the TCRdb copy of this immuneACCESS table, which keeps in-frame sequences only. Checked studies attribute under half of the gap to unresolved V genes and leave the rest unexplained. The sample table includes roughly 76,000 clones. The ten top clones hold around 2.4% of the sample. Sequencing used PBMCs. Every receptor here comes from a female donor in good health and CMV-seropositive.

The chain employs TRBV4-1 and TRBJ1-5, with a possible D match to TRBD1 (6 bases). Germline CDR1 is MGHRA and CDR2 is YSYEKL. V lost 5 bases to trimming and J lost 6 bases, with 14 bases between them. CDR3 length: 14 residues. CDR3 coding DNA: TGCGCCAGCAGCAAAACAGGGATAGCTCAGCCCCAGCATTTT. Translated: CASSKTGIAQPQHF.

This chain connects TRBV4-1 to TRBJ1-5; 8 bases agree with TRBD1. V trimming: 10 bases; J trimming: 3 bases; junction bases outside the gene matches: 11. CDR1 MGHRA and CDR2 YSYEKL come from the germline V gene. CDR3 size: 15 residues. The CDR3 bases are TGCGCCACCAAACCGGGACAGGCGATCAATCAGCCCCAGCATTTT. Amino acids: CATKPGQAINQPQHF.

The V call is TRBV5-6, the J call TRBJ2-7; D ambiguous. The V gene lost 4 bases and the J gene lost 2 bases, with 13 bases spanning the gap. The CDR3 is 14 amino acids. From germline, CDR1 is SGHDT and CDR2 YYEEEE. CDR3 coding DNA: TGTGCCAGCAGCCCGCGGTTGATTCCCTACGAGCAGTACTTC. Translating gives CASSPRLIPYEQYF.

This chain joins TRBV9 and TRBJ1-2; 7 positions agree with TRBD1. Per the germline V gene, CDR1 is SGDLS and CDR2 is YYNGEE. Trimming cost V 2 bases and J 4 bases; bases outside gene matches: 5. The CDR3 has 14 amino acids. The CDR3 here is CASSVDRDSYGYTF. DNA of the CDR3: TGTGCCAGCAGCGTCGACAGGGATAGCTATGGCTACACCTTC.

The V and J genes are TRBV18 and TRBJ1-1, with D possibly being TRBD1 (5 bases). The germline CDR1 and CDR2 sequences are KGHSH and LQKENI. Trimming removed 6 bases from V and 0 bases from J, with 14 bases in between. The CDR3 is 15 amino acids. The CDR3 coding sequence is TGTGCCAGCTCGGCTCAGGGAATTGTGAACACTGAAGCTTTCTTT. This codes for CASSAQGIVNTEAFF.

This chain links TRBV30 with TRBJ2-2; 14 bases fit TRBD2. V was clipped by 4 bases and J by 6 bases; unmatched bases: 1. Germline V gene sequence: CDR1 GTSNPN, CDR2 SVGIG (reference sequence). The CDR3 is 14 residues long. This CDR3 is CAWKGLAGAGELFF. In DNA, the CDR3 is TGTGCCTGGAAGGGACTAGCGGGAGCCGGGGAGCTGTTTTTT.

The V call is TRBV28, the J call TRBJ2-3; weak D call: TRBD2 (6 bases). CDR3 length: 14 residues. Germline V gene data show CDR1 as MDHEN and CDR2 as SYDVKM. Trimming left V 0 bases short and J 4 bases short, with 8 bases between. CDR3 in amino acids: CASSLWRRADTQYF. In DNA form, the CDR3 reads TGTGCCAGCAGTTTATGGAGGAGGGCAGATACGCAGTATTTT.

CDR3 DNA sequence: TGTGCCAGCAGCCCGGACAGGGTTGCAAGCGGCTACACCTTC. Its translation is CASSPDRVASGYTF. The chain uses TRBV5-5 and TRBJ1-2; TRBD1 matches 8 bases. Trimming removed 4 bases from V and 8 bases from J; junction bases left unmatched: 10. Germline V gene data show CDR1 as SGHKS and CDR2 as YYEKEE (reference sequence). The CDR3 runs to 14 residues.

V and J are TRBV10-3 and TRBJ2-3; the match to TRBD2 covers 12 bases. Germline CDR1 reads ENHRY; CDR2 reads SYGVKD. There are 17 residues in the CDR3. The junction had 6 bases not matched to a gene; V was cut back by 5 bases and J by 0 bases. The CDR3 sequence: CAISQGLAGTSTDTQYF. CDR3 in DNA: TGTGCCATCAGTCAGGGACTAGCGGGCACTAGCACAGATACGCAGTATTTT.

The chain has TRBV19 and TRBJ1-2; TRBD1 matches at 8 bases. The CDR3 has 12 amino acids. After removal of 6 bases from V and 7 bases from J, the junction contained 4 bases not matched to a gene. CDR1 is LNHDA, CDR2 SQIVND, per germline (reference sequence). The CDR3 DNA sequence: TGTGCCAGTAGCGGACAGGGCTGTGGCTACACCTTC. This encodes CASSGQGCGYTF.

This chain uses TRBV19 with TRBJ1-5; D is possibly TRBD1 (5 bases). The CDR3 runs to 14 residues. In germline, CDR1 is LNHDA, CDR2 SQIVND (reference sequence). Trimming took 3 bases from V and 7 from J, leaving 13 bases between them. Written as DNA, the CDR3 is TGTGCCAGTAGTATTTTGGGGGGAAACCAGCCCCAGCATTTT. The encoded protein is CASSILGGNQPQHF.

The chain combines TRBV30 with TRBJ1-2; D gene ambiguous. This CDR3 is 14 amino acids long. Trimming removed 4 bases from V and 8 bases from J, with 20 bases in between. Germline CDR1 reads GTSNPN; CDR2 reads SVGIG (reference sequence). The CDR3 sequence: CAWTATTWSMGYTF. DNA for the CDR3: TGTGCCTGGACCGCGACTACATGGAGTATGGGCTACACCTTC. The variable domain in full, with the rest retrieved from reference TRBV30 and TRBJ1-2, is SQTIHQWPATLVQPVGSPLSLECTVEGTSNPNLYWYRQAAGRGLQLLFYSVGIGQISSEVPQNLSASRPQDRQFILSSKKLLLSDSGFYLCAWTATTWSMGYTFGSGTRLTVV.

The rearrangement links TRBV29-1 to TRBJ2-7; D not resolved. Per germline, CDR1 SQVTM and CDR2 ANQGSEA. The CDR3 is made up of 13 amino acids. V lost 5 bases, J lost 6 bases, and 17 bases lay in between. As DNA, the CDR3 is TGCAGCGTTCTACCCCTAGGTATGGTCGAGCAGTACTTC. Translating it yields CSVLPLGMVEQYF.

The genes are TRBV5-1 and TRBJ2-7, with 7 bases that match TRBD1. The CDR3 loop spans 16 amino acids. V lost 4 bases, J lost 0 bases, and 10 bases stayed unmatched. The germline V gene encodes CDR1 SGHRS and CDR2 YFSETQ. DNA of the CDR3: TGCGCCAGCAGCAAGAGACCGGGACAGAGCTCCTACGAGCAGTACTTC. Its protein product is CASSKRPGQSSYEQYF.

The V gene is TRBV7-6, the J gene TRBJ1-5, with a possible D match to TRBD1 (5 bases). The CDR3 is 15 amino acids. V was cut by 1 base and J by 3 bases, with 10 bases left in between. In germline, CDR1 is SGHVS, CDR2 FNYEAQ. CDR3 loop: CASSLDSGFNQPQHF. The CDR3 nucleotides read TGTGCCAGCAGCTTAGACTCAGGGTTCAATCAGCCCCAGCATTTT.

The gene calls are TRBV10-3 and TRBJ1-3; D perhaps matches TRBD1 (5 bases). The CDR3 covers 18 residues. V was cut by 3 bases and J by 4 bases, with 22 bases left in between. The germline V gene has CDR1 ENHRY and CDR2 SYGVKD. CDR3 coding DNA: TGTGCCATCAGTGAACCTTCGAGACAGAAGACCCAAGGAAACACCATATATTTT. Its protein product is CAISEPSRQKTQGNTIYF.

On this clone: Sequence at one end of the junction differs from germline and may be a read error. The chain has TRBV30 and TRBJ1-6, with 8 bases matching TRBD1. The CDR3 is made up of 15 amino acids. Per germline, CDR1 GTSNPN and CDR2 SVGIG (reference sequence). CDR3 DNA: TGTGCCGGGAGTGGCCCACAGGGGGTAAATTCACCCCTCCACTTT. This encodes CAGSGPQGVNSPLHF.

This chain links TRBV6-5 with TRBJ1-1; D is ambiguous. This CDR3 has 13 amino acids. The V gene lost 5 bases and the J gene lost 5 bases, with 12 bases spanning the gap. Germline assignment: CDR1 MNHEY and CDR2 SVGAGI. CDR3 coding DNA: TGTGCCAGCAGTGCGTCTTCTTTTACTGAAGCTTTCTTT. Translated, it gives CASSASSFTEAFF.

This chain uses TRBV30 with TRBJ1-3, with a weak D call TRBD1 (6 bases). There are 16 residues in the CDR3. V lost 0 bases and J lost 0, with 12 bases in between. Germline V lookup: CDR1 GTSNPN, CDR2 SVGIG (reference sequence). The CDR3 here is CAWSVGGQISGNTIYF. In DNA form, the CDR3 reads TGTGCCTGGAGTGTAGGTGGACAGATCTCTGGAAACACCATATATTTT. Looking up the rest from reference TRBV30 and TRBJ1-3 gives the full variable domain: SQTIHQWPATLVQPVGSPLSLECTVEGTSNPNLYWYRQAAGRGLQLLFYSVGIGQISSEVPQNLSASRPQDRQFILSSKKLLLSDSGFYLCAWSVGGQISGNTIYFGEGSWLTVV.

V usage is TRBV28 and J usage is TRBJ2-7; 9 nucleotides agree with TRBD2. Trimming at V came to 5 bases and at J to 4 bases, leaving 12 bases not matched to a gene. The CDR3 sequence is 16 residues long. Germline lookup yields CDR1 MDHEN and CDR2 SYDVKM. This CDR3 reads CASSRPGGRAGYEQYF. The DNA of the CDR3 is TGTGCCAGCAGTAGGCCTGGCGGGAGGGCCGGGTACGAGCAGTACTTC. The whole variable domain, remainder taken from reference TRBV28 and TRBJ2-7, is DVKVTQSSRYLVKRTGEKVFLECVQDMDHENMFWYRQDPGLGLRLIYFSYDVKMKEKGDIPEGYSVSREKKERFSLILESASTNQTSMYLCASSRPGGRAGYEQYFGPGTRLTVT.